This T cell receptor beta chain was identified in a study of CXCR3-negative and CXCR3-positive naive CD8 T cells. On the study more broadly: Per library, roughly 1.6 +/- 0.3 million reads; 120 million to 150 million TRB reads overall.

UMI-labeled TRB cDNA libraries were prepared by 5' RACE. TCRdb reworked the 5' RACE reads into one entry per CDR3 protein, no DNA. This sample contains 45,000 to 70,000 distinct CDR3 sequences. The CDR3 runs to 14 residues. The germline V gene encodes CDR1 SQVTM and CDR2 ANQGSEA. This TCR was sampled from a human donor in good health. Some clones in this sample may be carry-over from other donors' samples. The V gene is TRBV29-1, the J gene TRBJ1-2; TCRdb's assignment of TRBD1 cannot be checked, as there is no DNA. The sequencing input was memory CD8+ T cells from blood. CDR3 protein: CSVEGTGGNYGYTF.